This TCR beta chain was identified during a study of T cells in Graves' hyperthyroidism and ophthalmopathy. About the research overall: Peripheral blood was drawn at first diagnosis, prior to all treatment.

In regard to this clonotype: Its specificity is not known.

Researchers took RNA transcripts and amplified the TCR beta CDR3 regions from them. First-round RT-PCR of the TCR CDR3 relied on the HTBI primer set. TCRdb analysed the multiplex PCR reads with MiXCR anew, one entry per CDR3 protein. Counted here are about 59,000 distinct CDR3 sequences, roughly 50% occurring once; the ten biggest clones make up about 3.6%. V dropped 0 bases and J dropped 10; count of bases not matched to a gene: 6. The CDR3 extends over 15 amino acids. Germline loops: CDR1 SGDLS, CDR2 YYNGEE. General study points: Peripheral blood also featured most of the thyroid clonotypes expanded above 0.001.

The chain employs TRBV9 and TRBJ1-6, with TRBD1 identical over 8 bases. This receptor was obtained from a woman aged 55-70 years with Graves' ophthalmopathy. What was sequenced was blood. Here the CDR3 DNA reads TGTGCCAGCAGCGTAGAGGGCAGGGGGCAATCACCCCTCCACTTT. Protein: CASSVEGRGQSPLHF.